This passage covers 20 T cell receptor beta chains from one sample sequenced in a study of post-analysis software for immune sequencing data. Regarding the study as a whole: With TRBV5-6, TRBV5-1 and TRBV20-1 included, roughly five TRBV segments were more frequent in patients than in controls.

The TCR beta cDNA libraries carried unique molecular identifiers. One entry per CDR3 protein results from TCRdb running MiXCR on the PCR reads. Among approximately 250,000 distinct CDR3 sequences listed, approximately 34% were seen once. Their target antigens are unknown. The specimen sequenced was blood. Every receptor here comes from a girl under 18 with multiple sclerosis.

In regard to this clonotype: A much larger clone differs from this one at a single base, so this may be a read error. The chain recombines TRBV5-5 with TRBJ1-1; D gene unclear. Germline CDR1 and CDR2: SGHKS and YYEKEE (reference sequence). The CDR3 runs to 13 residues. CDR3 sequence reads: CASSLWLNTKAFF. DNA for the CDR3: TGTGCCAGCAGCTTGTGGCTGAACACTAAAGCTTTCTTT.

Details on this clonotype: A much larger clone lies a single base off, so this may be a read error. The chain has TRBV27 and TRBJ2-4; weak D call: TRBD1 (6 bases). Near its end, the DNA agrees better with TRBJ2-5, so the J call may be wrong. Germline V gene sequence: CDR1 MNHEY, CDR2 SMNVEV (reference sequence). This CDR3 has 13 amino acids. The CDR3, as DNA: TGTGCCAGCAGTCGGACAGCCCGAGAGACCCAGTACTTC. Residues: CASSRTARETQYF.

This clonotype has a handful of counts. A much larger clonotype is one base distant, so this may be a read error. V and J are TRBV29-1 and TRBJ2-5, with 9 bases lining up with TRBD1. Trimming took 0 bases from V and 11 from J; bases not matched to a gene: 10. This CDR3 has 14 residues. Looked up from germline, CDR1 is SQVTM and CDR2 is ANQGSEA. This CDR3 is CSVEEGTGNGGQYF. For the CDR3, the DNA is TGCAGCGTTGAAGAGGGGACAGGGAATGGTGGGCAGTACTTC. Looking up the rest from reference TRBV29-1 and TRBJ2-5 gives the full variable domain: SAVISQKPSRDICQRGTSLTIQCQVDSQVTMMFWYRQQPGQSLTLIATANQGSEATYESGFVIDKFPISRPNLTFSTLTVSNMSPEDSSIYLCSVEEGTGNGGQYFGPGTRLLVL.

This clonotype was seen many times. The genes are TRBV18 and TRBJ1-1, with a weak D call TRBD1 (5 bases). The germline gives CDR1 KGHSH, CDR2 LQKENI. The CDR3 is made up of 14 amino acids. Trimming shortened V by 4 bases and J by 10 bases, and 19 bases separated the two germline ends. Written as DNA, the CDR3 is TGTGCCAGCTCACAGCAGACGGGGGAGAGGGGAGCTTTCTTT. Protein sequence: CASSQQTGERGAFF.

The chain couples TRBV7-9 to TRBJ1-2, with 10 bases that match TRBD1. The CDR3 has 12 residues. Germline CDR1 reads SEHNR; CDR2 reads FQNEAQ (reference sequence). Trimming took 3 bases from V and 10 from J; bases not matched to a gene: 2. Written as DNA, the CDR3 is TGTGCCAGCAGCTTCGGACAGGGGGACTACACCTTC. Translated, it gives CASSFGQGDYTF.

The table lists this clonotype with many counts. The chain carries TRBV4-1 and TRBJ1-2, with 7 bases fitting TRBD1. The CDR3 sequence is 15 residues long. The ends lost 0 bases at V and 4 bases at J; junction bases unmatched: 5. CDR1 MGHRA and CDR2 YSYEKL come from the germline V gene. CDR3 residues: CASSQDRGTAYGYTF. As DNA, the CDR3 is TGCGCCAGCAGCCAAGATCGGGGGACAGCCTATGGCTACACCTTC.

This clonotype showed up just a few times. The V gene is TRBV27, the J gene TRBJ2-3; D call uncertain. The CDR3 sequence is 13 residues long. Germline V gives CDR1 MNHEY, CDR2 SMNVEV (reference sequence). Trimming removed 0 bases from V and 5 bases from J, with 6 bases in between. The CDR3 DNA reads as TGTGCCAGCAGTTTATCGTGGGAAGATACGCAGTATTTT. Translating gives CASSLSWEDTQYF.

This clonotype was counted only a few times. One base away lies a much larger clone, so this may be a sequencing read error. Here the CDR3 DNA reads TGTGCCAGCAAATACGACAGGGGAGGCGATGAGCAGTTCTTC. Its protein is CASKYDRGGDEQFF. This rearrangement joins TRBV12-3 or TRBV12-4 to TRBJ2-1; 8 nucleotides align to TRBD1. The CDR3 sequence is 14 residues long. V shed 7 bases and J 8 bases; nucleotides not matched to a gene: 10.

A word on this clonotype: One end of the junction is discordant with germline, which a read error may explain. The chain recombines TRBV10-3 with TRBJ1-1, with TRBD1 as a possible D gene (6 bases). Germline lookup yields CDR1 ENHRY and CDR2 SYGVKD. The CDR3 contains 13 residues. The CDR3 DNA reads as TGTGCCGTCAGTGAGAAGGGGGGCACTGAAGCTTTCTTT. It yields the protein CAVSEKGGTEAFF.

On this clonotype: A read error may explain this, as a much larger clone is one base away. The CDR3 protein is CASSWGQLSSGANVPTF. In DNA form, the CDR3 reads TGCGCCAGCAGCTGGGGACAGCTTAGTTCTGGGGCCAACGTCCCGACTTTC. The genes are TRBV5-1 and TRBJ2-6; 7 nucleotides line up with TRBD1. In germline, CDR1 is SGHRS, CDR2 YFSETQ. The CDR3 has 17 amino acids.

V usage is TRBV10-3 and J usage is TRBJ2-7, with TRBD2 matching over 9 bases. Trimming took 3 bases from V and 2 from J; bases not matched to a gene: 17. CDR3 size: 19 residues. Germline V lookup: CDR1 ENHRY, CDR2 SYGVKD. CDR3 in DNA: TGTGCCATCAGTGACCAACCAGTGTTAGCGGGAGCTCTTACCTACGAGCAGTACTTC. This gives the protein CAISDQPVLAGALTYEQYF.

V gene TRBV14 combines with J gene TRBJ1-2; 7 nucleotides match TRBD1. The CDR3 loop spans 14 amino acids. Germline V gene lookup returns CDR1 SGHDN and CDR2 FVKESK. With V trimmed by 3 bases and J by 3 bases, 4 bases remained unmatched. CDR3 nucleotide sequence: TGTGCCAGCAGCCACGGACAGGACTACTATGGCTACACCTTC. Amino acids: CASSHGQDYYGYTF.

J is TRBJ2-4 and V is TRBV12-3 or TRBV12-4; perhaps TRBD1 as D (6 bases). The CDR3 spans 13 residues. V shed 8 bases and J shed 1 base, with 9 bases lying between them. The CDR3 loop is CASARGAKNIQYF. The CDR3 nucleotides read TGTGCCAGCGCTAGGGGGGCCAAAAACATTCAGTACTTC.

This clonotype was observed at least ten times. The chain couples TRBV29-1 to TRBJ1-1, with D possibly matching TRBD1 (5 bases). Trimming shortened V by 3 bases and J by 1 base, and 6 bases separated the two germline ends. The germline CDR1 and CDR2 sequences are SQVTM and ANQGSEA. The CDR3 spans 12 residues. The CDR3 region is CSVEGQNTEAFF. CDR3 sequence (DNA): TGCAGCGTTGAGGGGCAGAACACTGAAGCTTTCTTT.

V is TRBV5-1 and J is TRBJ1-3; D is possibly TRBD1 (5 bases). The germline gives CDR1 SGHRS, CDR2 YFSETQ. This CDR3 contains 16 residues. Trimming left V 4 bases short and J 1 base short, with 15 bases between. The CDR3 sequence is CASSERVGGSGNTIYF. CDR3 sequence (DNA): TGCGCCAGCAGCGAACGAGTCGGGGGTTCTGGAAACACCATATATTTT.

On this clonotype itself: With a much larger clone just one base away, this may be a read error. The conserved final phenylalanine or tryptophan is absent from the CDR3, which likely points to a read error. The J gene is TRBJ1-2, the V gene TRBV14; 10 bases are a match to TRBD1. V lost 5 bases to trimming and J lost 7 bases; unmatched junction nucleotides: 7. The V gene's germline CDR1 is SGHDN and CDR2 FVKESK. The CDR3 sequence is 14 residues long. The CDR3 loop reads CASSGQGGLIGYTC. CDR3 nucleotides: TGTGCCAGCAGCGGACAGGGGGGTCTTATTGGCTACACCTGC.

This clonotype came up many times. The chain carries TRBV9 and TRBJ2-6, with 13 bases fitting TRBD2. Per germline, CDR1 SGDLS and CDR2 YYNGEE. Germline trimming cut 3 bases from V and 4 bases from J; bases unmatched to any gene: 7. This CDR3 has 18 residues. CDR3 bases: TGTGCCAGCAGCGCCGGACTAGCGGGAGCGCCCGGGGCCAACGTCCTGACTTTC. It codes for CASSAGLAGAPGANVLTF.

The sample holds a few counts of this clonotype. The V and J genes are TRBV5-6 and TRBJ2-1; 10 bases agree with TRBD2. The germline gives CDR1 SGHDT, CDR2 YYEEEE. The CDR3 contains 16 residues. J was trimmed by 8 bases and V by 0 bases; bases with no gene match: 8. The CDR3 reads CASSLVASGGMDEQFF. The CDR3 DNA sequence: TGTGCCAGCAGCTTGGTGGCTAGCGGGGGTATGGATGAGCAGTTCTTC. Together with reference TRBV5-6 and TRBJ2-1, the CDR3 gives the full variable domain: DAGVTQSPTHLIKTRGQQVTLRCSPKSGHDTVSWYQQALGQGPQFIFQYYEEEERQRGNFPDRFSGHQFPNYSSELNVNALLLGDSALYLCASSLVASGGMDEQFFGPGTRLTVL.

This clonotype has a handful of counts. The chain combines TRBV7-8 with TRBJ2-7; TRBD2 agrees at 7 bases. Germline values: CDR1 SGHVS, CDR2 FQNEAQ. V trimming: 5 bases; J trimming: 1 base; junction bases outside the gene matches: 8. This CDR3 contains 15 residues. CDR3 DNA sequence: TGTGCCAGCAGCCCCCCCGGGGGGAAATCCTACGAGCAGTACTTC. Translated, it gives CASSPPGGKSYEQYF.

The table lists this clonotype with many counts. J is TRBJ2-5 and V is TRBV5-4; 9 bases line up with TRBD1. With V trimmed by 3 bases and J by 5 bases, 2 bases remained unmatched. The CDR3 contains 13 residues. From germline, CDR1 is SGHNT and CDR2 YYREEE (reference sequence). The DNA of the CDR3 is TGTGCCAGCAGCTACGGGACAGGGGAGACCCAGTACTTC. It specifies CASSYGTGETQYF.